This T cell receptor beta chain is from a study of tumor-infiltrating lymphocytes in primary liver carcinoma. Looking at the study overall: Each sample had roughly 3.65 to 8 million productive TCRbeta reads regardless of tissue type.

On this clonotype itself: Its matching antigen is unknown. This CDR3 is missing its conserved last phenylalanine or tryptophan, likely due to a read error.

The template, approximately 500 ng total RNA, yielded TCR beta cDNA made with a constant-region primer. TCR beta libraries came from three nested multiplex PCR rounds using slightly modified ARM-PCR. The study ran its first two PCR rounds for roughly 11 cycles each, using TRBV1-TRBV30 forward primers and a C-beta reverse primer. TCRdb redid the calling of the multiplex PCR reads with MiXCR, one entry per CDR3 protein. This sample yields around 26,000 distinct CDR3 sequences, of which around three quarters are seen a single time; around 45% belongs to the top ten. With 5 bases removed from V and 6 bases from J, the gap between germline ends came to 18 bases. The length of the CDR3 is 15 residues. CDR1 is MNHEY and CDR2 is SVGAGI in the germline V gene. Broader study findings: Merely some 7.5-25% of top clones spanned all five tumor regions. Tumors had a top-250-clone fraction that was significantly higher than blood (p = 0.039).

Unsorted bulk tissue, about 17-33 mg of it, served as the source for co-extraction of RNA and DNA. What was sequenced was liver tumor tissue from sampling region 3. The subset was: tumor region T3, left-lateral pole. The clonotype was recovered from a middle-aged man with primary liver carcinoma and hepatitis B virus infection. This sequence joins TRBV6-5 and TRBJ2-3; a weak D match, TRBD2 (5 bases). CDR3 in amino acids: CASSLTADDLDTQYL. The CDR3 nucleotides read TGTGCCAGCAGTCTTACAGCGGACGACCTGGATACGCAGTATTTG.